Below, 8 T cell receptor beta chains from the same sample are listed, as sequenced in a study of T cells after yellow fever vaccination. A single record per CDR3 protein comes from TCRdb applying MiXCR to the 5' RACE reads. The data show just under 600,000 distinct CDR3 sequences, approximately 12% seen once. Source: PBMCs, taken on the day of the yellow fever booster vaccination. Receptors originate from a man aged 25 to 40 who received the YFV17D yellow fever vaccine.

DNA for the CDR3: TGTGCCAGCAGCTCCTCAGGGCAAAGGGGAGCGGGAGACCCCTACAATGAGCAGTTCTTC. As protein: CASSSSGQRGAGDPYNEQFF. V is TRBV11-1 and J is TRBJ2-1; TRBD2 matches 8 bases. The V and J ends lost 4 bases and 2 bases, in that order; junction bases with no gene match: 19. The CDR3 consists of 20 residues. Germline V gene sequence: CDR1 SGHAT, CDR2 FQDESV (reference sequence). Based on the CDR3 plus reference TRBV11-1 and TRBJ2-1, the full variable domain is EAEVAQSPRYKITEKSQAVAFWCDPISGHATLYWYRQILGQGPELLVQFQDESVVDDSQLPKDRFSAERLKGVDSTLKIQPAELGDSAMYLCASSSSGQRGAGDPYNEQFFGPGTRLTVL.

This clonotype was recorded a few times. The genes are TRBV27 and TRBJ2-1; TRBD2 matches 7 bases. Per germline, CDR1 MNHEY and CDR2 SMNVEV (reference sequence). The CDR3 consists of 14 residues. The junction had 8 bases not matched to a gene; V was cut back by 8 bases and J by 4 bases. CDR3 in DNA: TGTGCCAGCGGCCAAGCGGGAACATACAATGAGCAGTTCTTC. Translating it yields CASGQAGTYNEQFF.

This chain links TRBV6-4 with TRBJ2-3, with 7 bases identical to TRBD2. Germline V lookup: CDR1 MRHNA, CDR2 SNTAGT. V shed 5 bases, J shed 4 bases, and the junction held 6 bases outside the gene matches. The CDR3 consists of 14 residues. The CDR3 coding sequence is TGTGCCAGCAGTCAGGCGGGAGAGTCAGATACGCAGTATTTT. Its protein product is CASSQAGESDTQYF.

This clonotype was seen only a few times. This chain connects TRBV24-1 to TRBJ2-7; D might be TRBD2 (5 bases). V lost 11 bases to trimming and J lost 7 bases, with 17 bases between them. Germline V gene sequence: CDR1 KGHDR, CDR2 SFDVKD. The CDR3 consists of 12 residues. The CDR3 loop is CANSGPGGEQYF. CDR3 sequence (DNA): TGTGCCAACTCCGGGCCCGGCGGGGAGCAGTACTTC.

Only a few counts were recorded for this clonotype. The CDR3, as DNA: TGCGCCAGCAGCTGGGACAGGGGGGGTCAGCCCCAGCATTTT. This encodes CASSWDRGGQPQHF. The chain employs TRBV5-1 and TRBJ1-5; 11 nucleotides align to TRBD1. This CDR3 comprises 14 residues. Trimming removed 3 bases from V and 6 bases from J; junction bases left unmatched: 2. CDR1 SGHRS and CDR2 YFSETQ come from the germline V gene.

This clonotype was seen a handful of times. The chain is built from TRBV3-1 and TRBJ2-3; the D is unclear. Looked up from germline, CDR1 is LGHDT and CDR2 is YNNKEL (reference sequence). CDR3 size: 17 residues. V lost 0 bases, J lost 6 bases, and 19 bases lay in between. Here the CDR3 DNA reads TGTGCCAGCAGCCAAGAAGCCTATAACTGGATGTCGGATACGCAGTATTTT. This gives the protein CASSQEAYNWMSDTQYF.

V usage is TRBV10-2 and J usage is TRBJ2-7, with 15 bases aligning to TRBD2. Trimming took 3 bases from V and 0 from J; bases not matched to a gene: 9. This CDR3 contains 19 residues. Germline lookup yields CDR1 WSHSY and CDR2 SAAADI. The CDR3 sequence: CASSESMGLAGGFSYEQYF. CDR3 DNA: TGCGCCAGCAGTGAATCGATGGGACTAGCGGGAGGATTCTCCTACGAGCAGTACTTC.

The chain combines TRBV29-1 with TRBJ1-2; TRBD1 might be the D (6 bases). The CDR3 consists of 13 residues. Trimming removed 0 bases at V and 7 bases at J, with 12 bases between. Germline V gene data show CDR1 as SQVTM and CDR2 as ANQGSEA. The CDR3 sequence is CSVEDTGATGYTF. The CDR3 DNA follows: TGCAGCGTTGAAGATACGGGGGCGACTGGCTACACCTTC.